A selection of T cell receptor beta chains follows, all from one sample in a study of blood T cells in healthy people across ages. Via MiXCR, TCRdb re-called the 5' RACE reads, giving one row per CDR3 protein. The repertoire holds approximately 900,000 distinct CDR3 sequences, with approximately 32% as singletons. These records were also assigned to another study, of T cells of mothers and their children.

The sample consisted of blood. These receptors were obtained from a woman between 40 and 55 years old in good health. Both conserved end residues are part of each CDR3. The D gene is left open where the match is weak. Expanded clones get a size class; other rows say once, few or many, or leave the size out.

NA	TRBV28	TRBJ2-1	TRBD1	TGTGCCAACAGCGGACCGGGACAGGGGGCGCTTACTGAGCAGTTCTTC	CANSGPGQGALTEQFF
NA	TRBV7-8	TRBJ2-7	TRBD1	TGTGCCAGCAGCTTAGAGGGACAGGGGCGCGTCGGGCAGTACTTC	CASSLEGQGRVGQYF
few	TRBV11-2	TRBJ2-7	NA	TGTGTCAGCAGCTCCATCCCGACAGATTTCTCCTACGAGCAGTACTTC	CVSSSIPTDFSYEQYF
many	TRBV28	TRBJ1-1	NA	TGTGCCAGCAGGGCCACCGGGACGGTAGAAGCTTTCTTT	CASRATGTVEAFF
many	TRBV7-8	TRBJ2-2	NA	TGTGCCAGCAGCTTAGACCAGCCTTACGCGAACACCGGGGAGCTGTTTTTT	CASSLDQPYANTGELFF
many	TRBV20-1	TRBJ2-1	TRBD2	TGCAGTGCTAGAGTCAGCGGGGGGGAGTCCTACAATGAGCAGTTCTTC	CSARVSGGESYNEQFF
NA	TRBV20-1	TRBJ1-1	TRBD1	TGCAGTGCTAGAATAATCGGGACAGGGAACACTGAAGCTTTCTTT	CSARIIGTGNTEAFF
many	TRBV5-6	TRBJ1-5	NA	TGTGCCAGCAGCTTGGGGCACGGGAATCAGCCCCAGCATTTT	CASSLGHGNQPQHF
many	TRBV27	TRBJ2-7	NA	TGTGCCAGCAGTTCCGGCATATCCTACGAGCAGTACTTC	CASSSGISYEQYF
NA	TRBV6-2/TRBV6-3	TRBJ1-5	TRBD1	TGTGCCGGCGGGACGACTCCTTTCGGGACAGCCCTCAATCAGCCTCAGCATTTT	CAGGTTPFGTALNQPQHF
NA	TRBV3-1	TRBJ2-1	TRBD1	TGTGCCGGCAGCCACCTGACAGGGGAACGCTACAATGAGCAGTTCTTC	CAGSHLTGERYNEQFF
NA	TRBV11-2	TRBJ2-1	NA	TGTGCCAGCGTTTGGCGGGGAGACAATGAGCAGTTCTTC	CASVWRGDNEQFF
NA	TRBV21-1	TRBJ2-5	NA	TGTGCCAGCAGCATCAAAGGCACCGAGGGGGCCCGCGATCCCCTACAAGAGACCCAGTACTTC	CASSIKGTEGARDPLQETQYF
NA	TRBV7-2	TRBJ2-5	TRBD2	TGTGCCAGCAGCTTACCACCATATTCGACTAGCGGGGGAGACAATGAGCAGTACTTC	CASSLPPYSTSGGDNEQYF
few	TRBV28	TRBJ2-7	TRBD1	TGTGCCAGCCGCCCTACAGGGGACTACGAGCAGTACTTC	CASRPTGDYEQYF
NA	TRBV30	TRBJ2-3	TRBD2	TGTGCCTGGTCCGGGGGGGATACGCAGTATTTT	CAWSGGDTQYF
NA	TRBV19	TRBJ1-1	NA	TGTGCCAGTAGTATATTTGGGGTGAACACTGAAGCTTTCTTT	CASSIFGVNTEAFF
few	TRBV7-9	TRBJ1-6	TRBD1	TGTGCCAGCAGCGTTACAGGGGCGCGTTCACCCCTCCACTTT	CASSVTGARSPLHF
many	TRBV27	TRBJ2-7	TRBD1	TGTGCCAGCAGTTTACGCACCGGACAGGGGGTCCACGAGCAGTACTTC	CASSLRTGQGVHEQYF
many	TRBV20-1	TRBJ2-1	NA	TGCAGTGCAAACACGCACAATGAGCAGTTCTTC	CSANTHNEQFF
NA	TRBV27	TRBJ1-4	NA	TGTGCCAGCAGCTCATGGCCGCAGAGAACTAATGAAAAACTGTTTTTT	CASSSWPQRTNEKLFF
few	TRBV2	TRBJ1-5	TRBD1	TGTGCCAGCCGCCGACAGGGAGGCGTCTTAAGCTCGAGCAATCAGCCCCAGCATTTT	CASRRQGGVLSSSNQPQHF
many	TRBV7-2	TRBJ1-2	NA	TGTGCCAGCAGCTTAGCGGCCAGAAGGGCTTATGGCTACACCTTC	CASSLAARRAYGYTF
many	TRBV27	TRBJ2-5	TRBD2	TGTGCCAGCAGTCCCTGGGGAGGGCAGGAGACCCAGTACTTC	CASSPWGGQETQYF
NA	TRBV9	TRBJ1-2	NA	TGTGCCAGCAGCGTAAGTCCAGGGGACAATGGCTACACCTTC	CASSVSPGDNGYTF
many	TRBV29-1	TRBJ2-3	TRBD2	TGCAGCGTTGGCGGGGGTCCCACAGATACGCAGTATTTT	CSVGGGPTDTQYF
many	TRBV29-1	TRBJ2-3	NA	TGCAGCGTTGTGGAGGATAGCCAGCTATCAGATACGCAGTATTTT	CSVVEDSQLSDTQYF
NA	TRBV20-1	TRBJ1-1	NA	TGCAGTGGACGGGACGGCGCGAAGGACACTGAAGCTTTCTTT	CSGRDGAKDTEAFF
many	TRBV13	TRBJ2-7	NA	TGTGCCAGCAGCCCCGAGACAGCCCTCGAGCAGTACTTC	CASSPETALEQYF